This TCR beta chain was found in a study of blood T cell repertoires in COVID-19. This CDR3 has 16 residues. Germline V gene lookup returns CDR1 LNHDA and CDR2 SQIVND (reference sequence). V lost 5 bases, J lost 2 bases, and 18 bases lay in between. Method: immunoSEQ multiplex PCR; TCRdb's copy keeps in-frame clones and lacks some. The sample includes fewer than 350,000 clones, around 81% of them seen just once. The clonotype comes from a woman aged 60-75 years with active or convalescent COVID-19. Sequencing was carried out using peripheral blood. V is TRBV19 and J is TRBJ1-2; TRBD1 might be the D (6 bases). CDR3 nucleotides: TGTGCCAGTAGTCTCCTCTCGGGACACAAAAACTATGGCTACACCTTC. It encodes CASSLLSGHKNYGYTF.